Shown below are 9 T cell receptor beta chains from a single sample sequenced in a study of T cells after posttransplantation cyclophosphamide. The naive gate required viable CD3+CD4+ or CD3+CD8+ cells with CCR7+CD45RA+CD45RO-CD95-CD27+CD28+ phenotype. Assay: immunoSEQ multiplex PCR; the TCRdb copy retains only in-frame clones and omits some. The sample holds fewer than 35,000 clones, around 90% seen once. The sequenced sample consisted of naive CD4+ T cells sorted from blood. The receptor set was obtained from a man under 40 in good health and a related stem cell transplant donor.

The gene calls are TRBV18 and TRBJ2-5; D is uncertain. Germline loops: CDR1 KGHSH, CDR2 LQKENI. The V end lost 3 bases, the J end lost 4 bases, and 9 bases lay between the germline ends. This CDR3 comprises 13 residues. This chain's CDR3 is CASSPPERETQYF. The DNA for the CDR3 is TGTGCCAGCTCACCCCCCGAGAGAGAGACCCAGTACTTC.

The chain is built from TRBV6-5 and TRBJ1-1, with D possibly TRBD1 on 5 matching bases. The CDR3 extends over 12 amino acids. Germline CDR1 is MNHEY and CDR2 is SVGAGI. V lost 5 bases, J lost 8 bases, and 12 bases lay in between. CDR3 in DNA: TGTGCCAGCAGTCGACGGGGGAGGGAAGCTTTCTTT. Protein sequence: CASSRRGREAFF.

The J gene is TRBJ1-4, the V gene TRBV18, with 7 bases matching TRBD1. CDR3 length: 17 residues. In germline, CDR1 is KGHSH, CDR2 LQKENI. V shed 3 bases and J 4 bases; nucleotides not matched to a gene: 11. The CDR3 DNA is TGTGCCAGCTCACCTATCCCAGGGGGGTTCGGTAATGAAAAACTGTTTTTT. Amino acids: CASSPIPGGFGNEKLFF.

This chain's CDR3 is CASSLFASGEYTGELFF. CDR3 coding DNA: TGCGCCAGCAGCTTGTTTGCTAGCGGGGAATACACCGGGGAGCTGTTTTTT. The gene calls are TRBV5-1 and TRBJ2-2, with 9 bases aligning to TRBD2. CDR3 size: 17 residues. V lost 1 base and J lost 3; bases outside the gene matches: 7. The germline V gene encodes CDR1 SGHRS and CDR2 YFSETQ.

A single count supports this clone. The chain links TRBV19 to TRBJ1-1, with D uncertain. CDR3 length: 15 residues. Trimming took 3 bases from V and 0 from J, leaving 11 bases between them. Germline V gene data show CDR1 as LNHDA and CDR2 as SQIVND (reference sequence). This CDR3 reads CASSIGRSMNTEAFF. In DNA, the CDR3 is TGTGCCAGTAGTATTGGCAGATCCATGAACACTGAAGCTTTCTTT. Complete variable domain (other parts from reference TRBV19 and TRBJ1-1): DGGITQSPKYLFRKEGQNVTLSCEQNLNHDAMYWYRQDPGQGLRLIYYSQIVNDFQKGDIAEGYSVSREKKESFPLTVTSAQKNPTAFYLCASSIGRSMNTEAFFGQGTRLTVV.

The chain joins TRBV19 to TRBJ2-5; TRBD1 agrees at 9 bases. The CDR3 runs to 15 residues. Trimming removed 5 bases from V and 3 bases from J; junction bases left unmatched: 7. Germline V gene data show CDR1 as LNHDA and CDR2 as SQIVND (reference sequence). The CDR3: CASSFTGQGEETQYF. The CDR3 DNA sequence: TGTGCCAGTAGTTTTACGGGACAGGGCGAAGAGACCCAGTACTTC.

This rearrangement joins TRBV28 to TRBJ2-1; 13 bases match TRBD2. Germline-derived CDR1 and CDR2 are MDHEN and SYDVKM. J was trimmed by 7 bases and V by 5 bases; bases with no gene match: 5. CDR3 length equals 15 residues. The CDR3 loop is CASSDPGLAGNEQFF. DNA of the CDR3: TGTGCCAGCAGTGATCCGGGACTAGCGGGGAATGAGCAGTTCTTC.

CDR3 bases: TGCGCCAGCAGCTGGGCCGGCAGGGGGTCCGAGCAGTACTTC. Protein: CASSWAGRGSEQYF. The V gene is TRBV5-1, the J gene TRBJ2-5; 7 nucleotides match TRBD1. The end of the DNA is better explained by TRBJ2-7, so the J call may be wrong. This CDR3 has 14 residues. CDR1 and CDR2 from the germline V gene are SGHRS and YFSETQ.

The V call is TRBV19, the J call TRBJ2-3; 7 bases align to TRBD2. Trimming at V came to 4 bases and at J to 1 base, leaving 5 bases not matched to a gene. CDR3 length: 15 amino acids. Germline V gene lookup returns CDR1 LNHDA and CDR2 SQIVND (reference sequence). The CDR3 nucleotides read TGTGCCAGTAGTAGCGTGGCGGGGGGCACAGATACGCAGTATTTT. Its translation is CASSSVAGGTDTQYF.